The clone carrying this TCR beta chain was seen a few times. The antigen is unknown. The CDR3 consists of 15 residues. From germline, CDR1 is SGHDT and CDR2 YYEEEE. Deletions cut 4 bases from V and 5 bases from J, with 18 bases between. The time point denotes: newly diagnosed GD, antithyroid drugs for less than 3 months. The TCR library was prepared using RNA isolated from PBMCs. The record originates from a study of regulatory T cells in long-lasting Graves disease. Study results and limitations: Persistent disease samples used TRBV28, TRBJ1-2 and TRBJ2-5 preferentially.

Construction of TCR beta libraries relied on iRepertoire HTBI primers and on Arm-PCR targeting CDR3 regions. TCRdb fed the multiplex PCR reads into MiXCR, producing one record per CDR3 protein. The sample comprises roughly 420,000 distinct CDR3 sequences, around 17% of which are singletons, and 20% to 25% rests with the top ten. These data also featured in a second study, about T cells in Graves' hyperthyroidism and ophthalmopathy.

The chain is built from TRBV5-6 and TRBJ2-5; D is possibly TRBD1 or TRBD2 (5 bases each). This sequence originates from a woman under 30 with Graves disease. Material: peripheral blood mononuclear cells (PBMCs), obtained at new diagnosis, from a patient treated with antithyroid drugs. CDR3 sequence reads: CASSGRGRIRETQYF. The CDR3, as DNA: TGTGCCAGCAGCGGCCGGGGCCGCATCCGGGAGACCCAGTACTTC.